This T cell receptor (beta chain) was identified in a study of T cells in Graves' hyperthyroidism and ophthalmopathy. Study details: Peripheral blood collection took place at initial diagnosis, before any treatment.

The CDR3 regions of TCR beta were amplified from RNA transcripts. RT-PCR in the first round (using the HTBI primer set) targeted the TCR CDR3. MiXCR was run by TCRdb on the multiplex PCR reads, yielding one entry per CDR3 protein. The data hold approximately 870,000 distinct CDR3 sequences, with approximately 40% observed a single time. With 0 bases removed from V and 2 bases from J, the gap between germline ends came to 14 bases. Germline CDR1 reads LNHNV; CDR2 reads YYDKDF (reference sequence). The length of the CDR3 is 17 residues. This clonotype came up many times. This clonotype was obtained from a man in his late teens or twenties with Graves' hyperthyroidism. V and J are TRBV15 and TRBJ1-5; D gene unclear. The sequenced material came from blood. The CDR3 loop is CATSRDSRQWGNQPQHF. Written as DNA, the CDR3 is TGTGCCACCAGCAGAGATAGTCGGCAGTGGGGCAATCAGCCCCAGCATTTT. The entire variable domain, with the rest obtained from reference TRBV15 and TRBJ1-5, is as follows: DAMVIQNPRYQVTQFGKPVTLSCSQTLNHNVMYWYQQKSSQAPKLLFHYYDKDFNNEADTPDNFQSRRPNTSFCFLDIRSPGLGDTAMYLCATSRDSRQWGNQPQHFGDGTRLSIL.